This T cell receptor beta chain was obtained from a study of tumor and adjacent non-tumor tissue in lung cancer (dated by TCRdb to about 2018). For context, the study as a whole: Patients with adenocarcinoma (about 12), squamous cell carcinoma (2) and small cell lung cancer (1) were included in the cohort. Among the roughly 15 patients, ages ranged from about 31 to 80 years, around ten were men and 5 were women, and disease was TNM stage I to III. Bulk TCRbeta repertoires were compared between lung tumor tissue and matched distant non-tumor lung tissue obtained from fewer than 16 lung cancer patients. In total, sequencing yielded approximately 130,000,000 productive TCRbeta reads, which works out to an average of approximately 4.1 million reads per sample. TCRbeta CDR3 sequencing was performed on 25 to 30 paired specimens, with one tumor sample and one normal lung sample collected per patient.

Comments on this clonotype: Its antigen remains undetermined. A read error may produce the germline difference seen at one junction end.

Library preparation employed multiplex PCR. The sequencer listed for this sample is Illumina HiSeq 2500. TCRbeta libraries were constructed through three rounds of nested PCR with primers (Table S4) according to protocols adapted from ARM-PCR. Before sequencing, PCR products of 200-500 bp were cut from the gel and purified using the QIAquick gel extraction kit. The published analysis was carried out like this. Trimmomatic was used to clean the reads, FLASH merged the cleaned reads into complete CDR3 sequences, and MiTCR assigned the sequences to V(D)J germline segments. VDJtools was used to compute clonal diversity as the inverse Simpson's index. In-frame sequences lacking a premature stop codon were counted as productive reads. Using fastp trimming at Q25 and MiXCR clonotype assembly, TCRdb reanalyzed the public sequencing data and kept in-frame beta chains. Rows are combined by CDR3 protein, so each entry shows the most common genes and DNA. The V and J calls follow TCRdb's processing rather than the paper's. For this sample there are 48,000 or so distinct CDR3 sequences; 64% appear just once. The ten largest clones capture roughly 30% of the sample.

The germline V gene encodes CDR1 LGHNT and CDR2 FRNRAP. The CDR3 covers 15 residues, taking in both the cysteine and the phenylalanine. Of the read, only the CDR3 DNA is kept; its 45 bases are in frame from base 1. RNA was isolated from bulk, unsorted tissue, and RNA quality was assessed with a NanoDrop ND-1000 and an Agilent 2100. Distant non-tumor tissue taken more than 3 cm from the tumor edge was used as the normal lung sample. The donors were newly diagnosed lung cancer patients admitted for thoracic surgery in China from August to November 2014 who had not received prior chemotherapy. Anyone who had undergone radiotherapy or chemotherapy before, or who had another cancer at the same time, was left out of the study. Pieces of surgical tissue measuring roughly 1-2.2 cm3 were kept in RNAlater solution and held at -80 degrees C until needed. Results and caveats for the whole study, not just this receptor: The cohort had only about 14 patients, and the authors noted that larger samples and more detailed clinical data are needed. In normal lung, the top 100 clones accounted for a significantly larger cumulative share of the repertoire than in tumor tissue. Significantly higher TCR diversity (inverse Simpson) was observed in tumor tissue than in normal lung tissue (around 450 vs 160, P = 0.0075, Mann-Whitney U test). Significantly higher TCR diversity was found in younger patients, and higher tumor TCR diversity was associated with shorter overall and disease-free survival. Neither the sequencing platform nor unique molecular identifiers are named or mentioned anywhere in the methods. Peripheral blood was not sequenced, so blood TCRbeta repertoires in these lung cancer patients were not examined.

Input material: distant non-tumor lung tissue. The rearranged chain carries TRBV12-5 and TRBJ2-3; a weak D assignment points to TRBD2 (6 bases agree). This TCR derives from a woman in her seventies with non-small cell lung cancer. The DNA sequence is TGTGCTAGTGGAGCCGGGGCAGGGACTTTAGGTACGCAGTATTTC. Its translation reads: CASGAGAGTLGTQYF.